This passage covers 3 T cell receptor beta chains from one sample sequenced in a study of early T cells in non-severe SARS-CoV-2 infection. TCRdb used MiXCR to reprocess the 5' RACE reads, holding one entry per CDR3 protein. The sample lists 120,000 or so distinct CDR3 sequences, over 9.5% occurring once. Specimen: whole blood, collected at baseline. The receptors originated from an adult who was a healthcare worker with PCR-confirmed SARS-CoV-2 infection or an uninfected control (not recorded which).

This clonotype came up a few times. The chain joins TRBV28 to TRBJ1-5; D is unclear. The CDR3 totals 15 residues. Per the germline V gene, CDR1 is MDHEN and CDR2 is SYDVKM. V lost 6 bases to trimming and J lost 1 base, with 13 bases between them. The chain's CDR3 is CASSLPTRSNQPQHF. In nucleotides, the CDR3 is TGTGCCAGCAGCCTCCCTACTCGAAGCAATCAGCCCCAGCATTTT.

The rearrangement links TRBV19 to TRBJ2-5; no firm D call. V was cut by 3 bases and J by 4 bases, with 15 bases left in between. CDR1 is LNHDA, CDR2 SQIVND, per germline (reference sequence). CDR3 size: 15 residues. The CDR3 here is CASSMDSGYRETQYF. Written as DNA, the CDR3 is TGTGCCAGTAGTATGGATTCCGGGTACCGAGAGACCCAGTACTTC.

The V gene is TRBV14, the J gene TRBJ2-1, with 11 bases lining up with TRBD2. CDR1 is SGHDN and CDR2 is FVKESK in the germline V gene. V shed 3 bases and J 5 bases; nucleotides not matched to a gene: 9. The CDR3 sequence is 17 residues long. CDR3 in amino acids: CASSHLIAGGPDNEQFF. The CDR3 DNA reads as TGTGCCAGCAGCCACTTAATAGCGGGAGGGCCTGACAATGAGCAGTTCTTC.